This T cell receptor (beta chain) was sequenced during a study of response to subunit inactivated influenza vaccine. Many counts were recorded for this clonotype. Its antigen remains unidentified. General study findings and limits: There was a suggestion from the authors that each seasonal influenza vaccination recruits few new T cells.

TCRdb recomputed calls from the RT-PCR reads with MiXCR, one row per CDR3 protein. The table lists 550,000 to 650,000 distinct CDR3 sequences, roughly 12% of them singletons. The sequences come from PBMCs from blood, collected on the day of vaccination. The sequence was obtained from a man aged 50-60 years who received an inactivated influenza vaccine.

The CDR3 loop reads CSAWTGVKGEQFF. CDR3 nucleotides: TGCAGCGCCTGGACAGGGGTGAAAGGGGAGCAGTTCTTC. The chain combines TRBV29-1 with TRBJ2-1, with 9 bases fitting TRBD1. Trimming removed 7 bases from V and 10 bases from J; junction bases left unmatched: 11. Germline CDR1 SQVTM, CDR2 ANQGSEA. This CDR3 spans 13 amino acids.